Below are 19 T cell receptor beta chains sequenced from a single sample in a study of blood T cell repertoires in COVID-19. TCRdb keeps only in-frame clones here, not all; method: immunoSEQ multiplex PCR. The sample contains 360,000 or so clones, roughly 90% of which appear only once. The sequenced sample was peripheral blood. The receptor set was obtained from a woman in her fifties or sixties with COVID-19, enrolled during active disease.

The chain uses TRBV6-5 and TRBJ2-3; the D is unclear. The CDR3 spans 14 residues. CDR1 and CDR2 (germline): MNHEY, SVGAGI. V gave up 5 bases and J gave up 1 base, with 10 bases separating them. CDR3 sequence: CASSPRVRTDTQYF. CDR3 nucleotides: TGTGCCAGCAGTCCCCGGGTCCGCACAGATACGCAGTATTTT.

This sequence joins TRBV21-1 and TRBJ2-3; the DNA was not compared with TRBD2, the D call given in the table. TRBV21-1 is deemed a pseudogene. The CDR3 is 9 residues long. Written as DNA, the CDR3 is TGCCGGGGCACAGATACGCAGTATTTT. It specifies CRGTDTQYF.

This clone turned up a few times. The chain joins TRBV5-1 to TRBJ1-2, with D tentatively TRBD1 (5 bases). Germline V CDR1 and CDR2: SGHRS, YFSETQ. V was clipped by 4 bases and J by 2 bases, with 12 bases between them. The CDR3 loop spans 14 amino acids. As DNA, the CDR3 is TGCGCCAGCAGCGGGAGGGGAGGAAACTATGGCTACACCTTC. It is translated as CASSGRGGNYGYTF.

The chain joins TRBV2 to TRBJ1-2; a weak D match, TRBD1 (6 bases). Looked up from germline, CDR1 is SNHLY and CDR2 is FYNNEI. The CDR3 is 14 amino acids. Deletions cut 7 bases from V and 8 bases from J, with 20 bases between. CDR3 bases: TGTGCCAGCATGGCCCCGGGACATAGCCCCGGCTACACCTTC. It specifies CASMAPGHSPGYTF.

This clone was seen only once. This chain uses TRBV6-4 with TRBJ1-1, with a possible D match to TRBD1 (5 bases). CDR1 is MRHNA and CDR2 is SNTAGT in the germline V gene. Trimming took off 0 bases at V and 1 base at J, with 9 bases between the two ends. There are 15 residues in the CDR3. The CDR3, as DNA: TGTGCCAGCAGTGACTCACCAGGGAAGAACACTGAAGCTTTCTTT. This gives the protein CASSDSPGKNTEAFF.

This sequence joins TRBV5-1 and TRBJ2-6; D not resolved. V lost 4 bases and J 0 bases, leaving 14 bases between the germline ends. The CDR3 runs 17 residues. The germline gives CDR1 SGHRS, CDR2 YFSETQ. The CDR3 protein is CASSVGPRSSGANVLTF. The CDR3 coding sequence is TGCGCCAGCAGCGTCGGTCCGAGGAGCTCTGGGGCCAACGTCCTGACTTTC.

The J gene is TRBJ1-3, the V gene TRBV5-6; maybe TRBD1 (6 bases). From germline, CDR1 is SGHDT and CDR2 YYEEEE. CDR3 length: 18 amino acids. The ends were cut back, 0 bases at V and 0 bases at J, with 16 bases in the middle. CDR3 region: CASSLAGQGPLSGNTIYF. The CDR3 DNA reads as TGTGCCAGCAGCTTGGCTGGTCAGGGGCCACTCTCTGGAAACACCATATATTTT.

This clone has only one observation. This sequence joins TRBV29-1 and TRBJ1-2, with D unresolved. Germline V gene sequence: CDR1 SQVTM, CDR2 ANQGSEA. The CDR3 runs to 11 residues. V gave up 7 bases and J gave up 8 bases, with 14 bases separating them. CDR3 DNA: TGCAGCGCGGGCGCGGTTGAGGGCTACACCTTC. Translation: CSAGAVEGYTF.

V usage is TRBV3-1 (or the pseudogene TRBV3-2) and J usage is TRBJ1-3; TRBD1 agrees at 8 bases. From germline, CDR1 is LGHDT and CDR2 YNNKEL (reference sequence). Losses at the gene ends were 1 base for V and 2 bases for J; bases not matched to a gene: 7. This CDR3 has 17 residues. The CDR3 coding sequence is TGTGCCAGCAGCCAAGTTCTTCAGGGGGCTCCTGGAAACACCATATATTTT. Protein product: CASSQVLQGAPGNTIYF.

This sequence joins TRBV6-5 and TRBJ2-7, with 8 nucleotides matching TRBD1. The CDR3 extends over 14 amino acids. CDR1 and CDR2 (germline): MNHEY, SVGAGI. Trimming removed 8 bases from V and 4 bases from J; junction bases left unmatched: 10. In nucleotides, the CDR3 is TGTGCCAGCTCGCGTGAAAGGACAGGGTACGAGCAGTACTTC. It translates to CASSRERTGYEQYF.

This clone came up a few times. The rearrangement joins TRBV7-9 to TRBJ1-2; TRBD1 matches at 7 bases. The ends lost 2 bases at V and 0 bases at J; junction bases unmatched: 6. CDR3 length: 16 amino acids. From germline, CDR1 is SEHNR and CDR2 FQNEAQ (reference sequence). CDR3 residues: CASSLIPDRTNYGYTF. CDR3 DNA: TGTGCCAGCAGCTTAATCCCGGACAGGACTAACTATGGCTACACCTTC.

The J gene is TRBJ2-2, the V gene TRBV18; 10 bases match TRBD2. The length of the CDR3 is 17 residues. V dropped 0 bases and J dropped 0; count of bases not matched to a gene: 1. Germline V gene sequence: CDR1 KGHSH, CDR2 LQKENI. The CDR3 sequence is CASSPPSGGPNTGELFF. In DNA form, the CDR3 reads TGTGCCAGCTCACCACCTAGCGGGGGGCCGAACACCGGGGAGCTGTTTTTT.

The chain couples TRBV19 to TRBJ2-1; 8 nucleotides agree with TRBD1. V shed 9 bases and J 4 bases; nucleotides not matched to a gene: 8. Germline CDR1 reads LNHDA; CDR2 reads SQIVND (reference sequence). The CDR3 has 14 residues. DNA for the CDR3: TGTGCCAGCGCCGACAGGGGACGTTACAATGAGCAGTTCTTC. It encodes CASADRGRYNEQFF.

The chain recombines TRBV28 with TRBJ1-5, with a weak D call TRBD1 (5 bases). The CDR3 consists of 13 residues. The germline V gene encodes CDR1 MDHEN and CDR2 SYDVKM. Trimming pared 6 bases from V and 7 bases from J, leaving 13 bases between. The CDR3 spells CASSLGGRQPQHF. The CDR3 bases are TGTGCCAGCAGCCTCGGGGGGAGACAGCCCCAGCATTTT.

The rearrangement uses TRBV5-1 and TRBJ1-4; D perhaps matches TRBD1 (6 bases). Germline loops: CDR1 SGHRS, CDR2 YFSETQ. The CDR3 loop spans 15 amino acids. The V end was cut by 3 bases, the J end by 3 bases, with 12 bases between. CDR3 amino acids: CASSSGQVSNEKLFF. The CDR3 nucleotides are TGCGCCAGCAGCTCGGGACAAGTTTCTAATGAAAAACTGTTTTTT.

This clone was seen a few times. The rearrangement links TRBV15 to TRBJ1-4; tentative D call: TRBD1 (5 bases). The CDR3 contains 16 residues. CDR1 and CDR2 (germline): LNHNV, YYDKDF (reference sequence). Trimming cost V 1 base and J 8 bases, with 17 bases left between them. The CDR3 DNA sequence: TGTGCCACCAGCAGAGTTTCAGGGAAGGTTGAGGAAAAACTGTTTTTT. This translates into CATSRVSGKVEEKLFF.

The chain links TRBV2 to TRBJ1-1, with a tentative D call TRBD1 (5 bases). This CDR3 is built from 15 residues. V lost 7 bases, J lost 1 base, and 16 bases lay in between. CDR1 SNHLY and CDR2 FYNNEI come from the germline V gene. As DNA, the CDR3 is TGTGCCAGCAATCGGGCTACAGGCCAGAACACTGAAGCTTTCTTT. This encodes CASNRATGQNTEAFF.

The rearrangement links TRBV5-4 to TRBJ2-6; TRBD2 matches at 8 bases. The ends lost 9 bases at V and 0 bases at J; junction bases unmatched: 8. The CDR3 contains 16 residues. The germline CDR1 and CDR2 sequences are SGHNT and YYREEE (reference sequence). The CDR3 coding sequence is TGTGCCACCGGGGGGGGAGCCCTCTCTGGGGCCAACGTCCTGACTTTC. Protein product: CATGGGALSGANVLTF.

The CDR3 nucleotides read TGCGCCAGCAGCTTGGCTGGACAGGGGTACAATGAGCAGTTCTTC. This encodes CASSLAGQGYNEQFF. The rearrangement joins TRBV5-1 to TRBJ2-1, with 9 bases lining up with TRBD1. The CDR3 totals 15 residues. Losses at the gene ends were 0 bases for V and 4 bases for J; bases not matched to a gene: 2. Germline loops: CDR1 SGHRS, CDR2 YFSETQ.